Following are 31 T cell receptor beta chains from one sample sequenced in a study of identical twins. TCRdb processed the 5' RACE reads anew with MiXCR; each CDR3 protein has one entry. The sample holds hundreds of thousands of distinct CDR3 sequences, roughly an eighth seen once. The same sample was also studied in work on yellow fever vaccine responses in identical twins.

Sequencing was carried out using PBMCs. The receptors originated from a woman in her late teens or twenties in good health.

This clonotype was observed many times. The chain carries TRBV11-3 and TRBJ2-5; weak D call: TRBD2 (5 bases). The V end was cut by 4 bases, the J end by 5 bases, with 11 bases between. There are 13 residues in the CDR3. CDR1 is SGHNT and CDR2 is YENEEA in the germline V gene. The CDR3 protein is CASSSLVSETQYF. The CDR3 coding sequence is TGTGCCAGCAGCTCACTAGTTTCGGAGACCCAGTACTTC. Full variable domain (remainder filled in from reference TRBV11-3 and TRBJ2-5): EAGVVQSPRYKIIEKKQPVAFWCNPISGHNTLYWYLQNLGQGPELLIRYENEEAVDDSQLPKDRFSAERLKGVDSTLKIQPAELGDSAVYLCASSSLVSETQYFGPGTRLLVL.

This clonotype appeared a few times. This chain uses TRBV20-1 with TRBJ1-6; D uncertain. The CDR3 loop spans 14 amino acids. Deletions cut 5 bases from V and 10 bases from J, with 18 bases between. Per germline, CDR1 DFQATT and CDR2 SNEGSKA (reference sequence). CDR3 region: CSASLPHTGSPLHF. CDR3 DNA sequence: TGCAGTGCTTCCCTCCCTCATACGGGGTCACCCCTCCACTTT.

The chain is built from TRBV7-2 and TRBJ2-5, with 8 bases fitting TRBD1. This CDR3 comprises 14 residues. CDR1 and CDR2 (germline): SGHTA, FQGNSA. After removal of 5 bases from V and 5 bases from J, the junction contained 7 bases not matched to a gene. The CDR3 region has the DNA TGTGCCAGCAGCGTCAGGGGGCTCTACGAGACCCAGTACTTC. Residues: CASSVRGLYETQYF.

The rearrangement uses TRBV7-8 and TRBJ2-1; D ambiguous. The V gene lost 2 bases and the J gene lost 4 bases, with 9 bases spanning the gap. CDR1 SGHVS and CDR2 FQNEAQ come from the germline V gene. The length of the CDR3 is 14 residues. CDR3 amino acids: CASSLMAHYNEQFF. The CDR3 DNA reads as TGTGCCAGCAGCTTAATGGCACATTACAATGAGCAGTTCTTC.

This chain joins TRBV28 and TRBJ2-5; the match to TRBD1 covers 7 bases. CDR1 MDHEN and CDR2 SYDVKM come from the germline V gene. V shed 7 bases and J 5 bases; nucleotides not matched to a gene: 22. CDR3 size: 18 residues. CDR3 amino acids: CASTKDRPGGPMLETQYF. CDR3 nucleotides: TGTGCCAGCACCAAGGACCGCCCAGGGGGACCGATGCTGGAGACCCAGTACTTC.

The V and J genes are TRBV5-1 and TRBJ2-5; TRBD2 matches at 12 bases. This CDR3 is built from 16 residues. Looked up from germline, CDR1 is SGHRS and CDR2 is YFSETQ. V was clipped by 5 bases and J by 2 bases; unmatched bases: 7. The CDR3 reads CASRPSGGAGQETQYF. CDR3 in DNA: TGCGCCAGCAGGCCTAGCGGGGGGGCCGGGCAAGAGACCCAGTACTTC.

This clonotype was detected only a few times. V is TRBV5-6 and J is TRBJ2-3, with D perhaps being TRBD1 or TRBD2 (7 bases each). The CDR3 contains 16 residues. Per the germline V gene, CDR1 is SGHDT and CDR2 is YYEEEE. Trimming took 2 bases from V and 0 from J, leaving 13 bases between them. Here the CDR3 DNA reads TGTGCCAGCAGCTTCAGACAGGGAGGGAGCACAGATACGCAGTATTTT. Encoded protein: CASSFRQGGSTDTQYF.

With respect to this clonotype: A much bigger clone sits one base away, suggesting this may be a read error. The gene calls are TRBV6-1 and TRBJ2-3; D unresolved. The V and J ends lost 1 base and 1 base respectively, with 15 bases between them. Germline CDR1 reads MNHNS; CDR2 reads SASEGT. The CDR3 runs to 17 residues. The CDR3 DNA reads TGTGCCAGCAGTGAAGACTTGAGAAGTGTTGGCACAGATACGCAGTATTTT. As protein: CASSEDLRSVGTDTQYF.

CDR3 DNA: TGTGCCAGCAGCTTTCAGTACATGAACACTGAAGCTTTCTTT. The encoded protein is CASSFQYMNTEAFF. The chain joins TRBV5-6 to TRBJ1-1; D gene uncertain. Between the trimmed V and J ends, which lost 2 bases and 0 bases, there was a span of 8 bases. Germline CDR1 reads SGHDT; CDR2 reads YYEEEE. The CDR3 length is 14 residues.

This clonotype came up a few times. CDR3 DNA sequence: TGCGCCAGCAGGAACGCGGAGTTTAGCAATCAGCCCCAGCATTTT. It yields the protein CASRNAEFSNQPQHF. This chain connects TRBV4-1 to TRBJ1-5; unclear D gene. CDR3 length: 15 residues. CDR1 and CDR2 (germline): MGHRA, YSYEKL. V was clipped by 6 bases and J by 0 bases, with 12 bases between them.

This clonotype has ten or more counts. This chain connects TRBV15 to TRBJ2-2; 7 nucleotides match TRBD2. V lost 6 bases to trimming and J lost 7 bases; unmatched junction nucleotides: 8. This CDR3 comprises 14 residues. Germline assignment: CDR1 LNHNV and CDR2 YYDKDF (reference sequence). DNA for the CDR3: TGTGCCACCAGGCGGGGAGGGGTGGACGGGGAGCTGTTTTTT. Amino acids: CATRRGGVDGELFF.

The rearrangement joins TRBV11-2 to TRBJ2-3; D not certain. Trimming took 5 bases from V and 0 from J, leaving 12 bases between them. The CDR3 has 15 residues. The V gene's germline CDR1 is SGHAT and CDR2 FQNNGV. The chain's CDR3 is CASSPTSPSTDTQYF. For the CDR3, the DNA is TGTGCCAGCAGCCCCACAAGTCCTAGCACAGATACGCAGTATTTT.

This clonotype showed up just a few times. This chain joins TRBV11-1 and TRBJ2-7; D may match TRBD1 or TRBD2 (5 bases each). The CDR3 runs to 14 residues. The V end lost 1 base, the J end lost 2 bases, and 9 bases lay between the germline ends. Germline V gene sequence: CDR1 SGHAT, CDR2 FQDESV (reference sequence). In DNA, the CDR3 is TGTGCCAGCAGCTTAGGACCGGGGCCCTACGAGCAGTACGTC. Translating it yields CASSLGPGPYEQYV.

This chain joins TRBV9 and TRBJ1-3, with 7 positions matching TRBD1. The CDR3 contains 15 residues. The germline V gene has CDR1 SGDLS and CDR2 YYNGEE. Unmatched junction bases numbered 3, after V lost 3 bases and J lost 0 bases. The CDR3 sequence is CASSARDSSGNTIYF. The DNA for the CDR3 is TGTGCCAGCAGCGCTAGGGACAGCTCTGGAAACACCATATATTTT.

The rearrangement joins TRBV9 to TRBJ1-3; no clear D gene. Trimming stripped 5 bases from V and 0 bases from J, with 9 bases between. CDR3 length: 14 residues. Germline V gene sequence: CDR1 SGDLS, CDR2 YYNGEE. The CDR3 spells CASRADSSGNTIYF. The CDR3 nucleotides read TGTGCCAGCAGAGCGGATAGCTCTGGAAACACCATATATTTT.

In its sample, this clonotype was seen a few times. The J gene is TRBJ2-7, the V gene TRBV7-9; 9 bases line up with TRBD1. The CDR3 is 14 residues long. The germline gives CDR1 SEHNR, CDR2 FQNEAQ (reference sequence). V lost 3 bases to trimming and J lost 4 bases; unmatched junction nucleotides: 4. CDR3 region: CASSFQGQGYEQYF. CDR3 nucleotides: TGTGCCAGCAGCTTCCAGGGACAGGGATACGAGCAGTACTTC.

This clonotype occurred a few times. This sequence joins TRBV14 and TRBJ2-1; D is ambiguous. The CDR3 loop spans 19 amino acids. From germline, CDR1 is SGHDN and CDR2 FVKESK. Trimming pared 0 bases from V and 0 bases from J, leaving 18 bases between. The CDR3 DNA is TGTGCCAGCAGCCAAGACATGGTAACAGTTCTAAGCTCCTACAATGAGCAGTTCTTC. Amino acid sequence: CASSQDMVTVLSSYNEQFF.

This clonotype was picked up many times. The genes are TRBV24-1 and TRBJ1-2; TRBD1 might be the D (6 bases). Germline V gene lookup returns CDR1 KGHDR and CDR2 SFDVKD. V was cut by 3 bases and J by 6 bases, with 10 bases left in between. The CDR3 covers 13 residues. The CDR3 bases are TGTGCCACCAGTGATCGACAGGTCCATGGCTACACCTTC. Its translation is CATSDRQVHGYTF.

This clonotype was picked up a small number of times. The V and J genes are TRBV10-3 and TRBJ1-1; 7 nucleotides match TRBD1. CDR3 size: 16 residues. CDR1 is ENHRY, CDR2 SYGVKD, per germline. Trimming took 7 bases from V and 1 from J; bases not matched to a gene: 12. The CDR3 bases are TGTGCCATCAACAAATTTCCGGGACAGTCGAACACTGAAGCTTTCTTT. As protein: CAINKFPGQSNTEAFF.

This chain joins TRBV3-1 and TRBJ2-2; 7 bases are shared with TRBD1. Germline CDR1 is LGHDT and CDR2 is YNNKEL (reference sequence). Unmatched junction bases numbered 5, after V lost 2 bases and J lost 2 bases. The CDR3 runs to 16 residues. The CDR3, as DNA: TGTGCCAGCAGCCAACGACAGGGAAAAAACACCGGGGAGCTGTTTTTT. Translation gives CASSQRQGKNTGELFF.

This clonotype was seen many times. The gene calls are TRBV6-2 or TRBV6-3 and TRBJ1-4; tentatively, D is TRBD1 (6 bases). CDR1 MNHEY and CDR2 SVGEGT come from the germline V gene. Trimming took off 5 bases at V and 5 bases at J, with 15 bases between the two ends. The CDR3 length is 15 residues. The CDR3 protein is CASSPNGTPNEKLFF. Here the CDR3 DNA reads TGTGCCAGCAGTCCGAACGGGACACCCAATGAAAAACTGTTTTTT.

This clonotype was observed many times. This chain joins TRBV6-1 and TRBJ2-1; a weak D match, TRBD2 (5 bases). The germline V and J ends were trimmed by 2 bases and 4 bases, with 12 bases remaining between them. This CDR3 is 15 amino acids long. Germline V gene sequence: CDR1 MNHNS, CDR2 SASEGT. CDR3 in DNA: TGTGCCAGCAGTGAACGGGATTTCCTTTACAATGAGCAGTTCTTC. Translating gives CASSERDFLYNEQFF.

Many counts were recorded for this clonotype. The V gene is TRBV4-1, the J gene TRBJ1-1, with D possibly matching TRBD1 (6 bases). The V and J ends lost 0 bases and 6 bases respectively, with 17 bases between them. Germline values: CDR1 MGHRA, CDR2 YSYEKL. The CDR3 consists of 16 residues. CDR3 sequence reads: CASSQDGAGVRSEAFF. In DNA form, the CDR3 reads TGCGCCAGCAGCCAAGACGGGGCAGGGGTTCGCTCTGAAGCTTTCTTT.

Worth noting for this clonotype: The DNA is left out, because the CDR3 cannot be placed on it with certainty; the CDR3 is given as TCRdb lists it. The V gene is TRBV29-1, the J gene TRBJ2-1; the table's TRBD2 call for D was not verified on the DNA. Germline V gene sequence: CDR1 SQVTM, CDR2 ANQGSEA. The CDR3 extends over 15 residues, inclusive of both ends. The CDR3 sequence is CSVAEGSNAGERRFF.

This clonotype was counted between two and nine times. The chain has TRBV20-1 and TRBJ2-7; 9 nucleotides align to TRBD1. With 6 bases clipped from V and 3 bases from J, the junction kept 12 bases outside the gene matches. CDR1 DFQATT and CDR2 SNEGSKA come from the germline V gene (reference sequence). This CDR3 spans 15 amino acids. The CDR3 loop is CSAIDAGQGDYEQYF. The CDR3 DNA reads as TGCAGTGCCATAGACGCGGGACAGGGCGACTACGAGCAGTACTTC.

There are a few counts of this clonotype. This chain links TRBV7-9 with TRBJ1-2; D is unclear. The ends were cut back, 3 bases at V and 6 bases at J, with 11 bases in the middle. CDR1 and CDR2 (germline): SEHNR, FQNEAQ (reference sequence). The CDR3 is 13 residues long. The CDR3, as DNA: TGTGCCAGCAGCTTGGAACAGAGTCATGGCTACACCTTC. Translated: CASSLEQSHGYTF.

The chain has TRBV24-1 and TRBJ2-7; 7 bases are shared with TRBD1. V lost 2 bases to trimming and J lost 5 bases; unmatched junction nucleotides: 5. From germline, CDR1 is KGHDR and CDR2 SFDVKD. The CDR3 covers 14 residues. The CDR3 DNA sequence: TGTGCCACCAGTGATTCCGGGACAGACCACGAGCAGTACTTC. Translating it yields CATSDSGTDHEQYF.

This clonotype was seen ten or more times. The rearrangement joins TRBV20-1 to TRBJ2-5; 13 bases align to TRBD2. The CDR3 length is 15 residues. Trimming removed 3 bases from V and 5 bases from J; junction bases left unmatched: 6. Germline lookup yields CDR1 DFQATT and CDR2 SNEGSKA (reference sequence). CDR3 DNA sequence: TGCAGTGCTAGTTCCGGGACTAGCGGGACGGAGACCCAGTACTTC. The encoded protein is CSASSGTSGTETQYF.

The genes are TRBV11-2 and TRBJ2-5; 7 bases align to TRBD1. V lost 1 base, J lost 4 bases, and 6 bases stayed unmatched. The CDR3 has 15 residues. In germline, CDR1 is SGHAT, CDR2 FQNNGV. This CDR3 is CASSLVPRGSETQYF. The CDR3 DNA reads TGTGCCAGCAGCTTAGTACCCAGGGGGTCAGAGACCCAGTACTTC.

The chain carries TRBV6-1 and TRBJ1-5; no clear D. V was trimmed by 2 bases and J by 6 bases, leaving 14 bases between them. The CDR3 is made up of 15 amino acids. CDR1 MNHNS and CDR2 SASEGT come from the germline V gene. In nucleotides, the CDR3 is TGTGCCAGCAGTGAACCGGCCAGCGAAAGTCAGCCCCAGCATTTT. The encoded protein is CASSEPASESQPQHF.

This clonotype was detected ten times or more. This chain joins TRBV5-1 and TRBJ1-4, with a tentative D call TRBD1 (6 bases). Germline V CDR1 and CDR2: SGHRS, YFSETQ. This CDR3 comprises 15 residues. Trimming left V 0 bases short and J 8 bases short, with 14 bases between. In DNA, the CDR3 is TGCGCCAGCAGCTTGGCCGAGGGGGGACCGGAAAAACTGTTTTTT. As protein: CASSLAEGGPEKLFF.